This T cell receptor (beta chain) comes out of a study of shared clonotypes between healthy human individuals. Sequenced by immunoSEQ multiplex PCR; TCRdb stores in-frame clones only, minus some. The sample records about 1 million clones, roughly 80% being singletons. V gave up 4 bases and J gave up 6 bases; unmatched junction bases: 15. Per germline, CDR1 SGHRS and CDR2 YFSETQ. The CDR3 sequence is 16 residues long. The chain is built from TRBV5-1 and TRBJ1-1; 7 nucleotides agree with TRBD1. This TCR was sampled from a man aged 18 to 29 in good health. The sample comprised memory CD4+ T cells sorted from blood. Subset of the sample: CD45RA-negative fraction. CDR3 loop: CASSPRDSPFLAEAFF. CDR3 DNA: TGCGCCAGCAGCCCCCGGGACAGCCCTTTCTTGGCTGAAGCTTTCTTT.